This T cell receptor beta chain was sequenced in a study of blood T cell repertoires in COVID-19. The overall study: COVID-19 samples from acute and convalescent phases originated in the United States, Italy and Spain. From T cells, B-cell-depleted T cells, or PBMCs came the material, which was cDNA or gDNA.

In the original workflow: Counts of nucleated cells, estimated from reference gene primer amplification, were obtained. The method was immunoSEQ multiplex PCR; TCRdb's version includes in-frame clones alone and lacks a portion of them. D and trimming were read from the DNA, whereas the V and J calls and clone size are those reported in that table. The table shows about 240,000 clones, with about four fifths occurring only once. The germline CDR1 and CDR2 sequences are SQVTM and ANQGSEA. The CDR3 covers 12 residues. V dropped 7 bases and J dropped 5 bases, with 14 bases sitting between them. V and J are TRBV29-1 and TRBJ1-2; tentative D call: TRBD1 (6 bases). This receptor was obtained from a woman younger than 35 with acute or convalescent COVID-19. Sequencing input: peripheral blood. CDR3 residues: CSGDVQGYGYTF. The CDR3 DNA reads as TGCAGCGGTGACGTCCAGGGGTATGGCTACACCTTC.